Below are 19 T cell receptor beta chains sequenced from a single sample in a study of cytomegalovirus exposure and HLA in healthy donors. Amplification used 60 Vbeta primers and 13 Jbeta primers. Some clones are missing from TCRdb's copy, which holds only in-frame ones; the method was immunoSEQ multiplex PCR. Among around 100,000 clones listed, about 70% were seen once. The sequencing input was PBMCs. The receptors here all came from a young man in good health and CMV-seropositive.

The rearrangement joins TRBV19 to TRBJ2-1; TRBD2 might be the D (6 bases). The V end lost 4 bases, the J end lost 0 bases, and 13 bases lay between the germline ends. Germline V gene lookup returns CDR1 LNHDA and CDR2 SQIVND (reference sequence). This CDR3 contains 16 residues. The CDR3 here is CASSTRGVSSYNEQFF. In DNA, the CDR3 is TGTGCCAGTAGTACCCGCGGGGTTAGCTCCTACAATGAGCAGTTCTTC. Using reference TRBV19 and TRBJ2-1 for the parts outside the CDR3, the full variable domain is DGGITQSPKYLFRKEGQNVTLSCEQNLNHDAMYWYRQDPGQGLRLIYYSQIVNDFQKGDIAEGYSVSREKKESFPLTVTSAQKNPTAFYLCASSTRGVSSYNEQFFGPGTRLTVL.

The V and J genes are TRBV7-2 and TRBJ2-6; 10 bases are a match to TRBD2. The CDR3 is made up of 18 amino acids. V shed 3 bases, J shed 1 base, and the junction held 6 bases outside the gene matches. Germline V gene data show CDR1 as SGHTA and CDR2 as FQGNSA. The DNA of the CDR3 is TGTGCCAGCAGCTTGATAGCGGGAGGACCTTCTGGGGCCAACGTCCTGACTTTC. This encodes CASSLIAGGPSGANVLTF.

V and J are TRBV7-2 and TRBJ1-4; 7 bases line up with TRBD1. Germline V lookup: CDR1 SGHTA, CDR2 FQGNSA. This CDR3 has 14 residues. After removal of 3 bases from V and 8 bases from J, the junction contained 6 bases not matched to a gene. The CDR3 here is CASSLTGYDEKLFF. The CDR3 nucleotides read TGTGCCAGCAGCTTGACAGGGTATGACGAAAAACTGTTTTTT.

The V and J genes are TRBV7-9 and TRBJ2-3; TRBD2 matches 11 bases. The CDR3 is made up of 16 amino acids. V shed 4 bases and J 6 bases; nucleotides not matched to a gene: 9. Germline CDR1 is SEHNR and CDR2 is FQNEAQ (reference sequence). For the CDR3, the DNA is TGTGCCAGCAGCTACCATAGCGGGGGGGCAAGGGATACGCAGTATTTT. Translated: CASSYHSGGARDTQYF.

The DNA for the CDR3 is TGCGCCAGCAGCCTCGGACAAGCTGTCCATAGCGAGCAGTACTTC. This encodes CASSLGQAVHSEQYF. The chain uses TRBV4-1 and TRBJ2-7, with D tentatively TRBD1 (5 bases). CDR3 length: 15 residues. V was trimmed by 4 bases and J by 6 bases, leaving 19 bases between them. Per the germline V gene, CDR1 is MGHRA and CDR2 is YSYEKL.

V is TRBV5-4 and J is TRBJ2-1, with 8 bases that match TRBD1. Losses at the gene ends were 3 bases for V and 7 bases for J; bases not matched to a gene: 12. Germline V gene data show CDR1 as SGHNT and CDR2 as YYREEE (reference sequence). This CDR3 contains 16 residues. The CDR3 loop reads CASSYYGGQGGNEQFF. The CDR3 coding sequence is TGTGCCAGCAGCTATTATGGAGGACAGGGAGGTAATGAGCAGTTCTTC. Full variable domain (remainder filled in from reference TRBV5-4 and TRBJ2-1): ETGVTQSPTHLIKTRGQQVTLRCSSQSGHNTVSWYQQALGQGPQFIFQYYREEENGRGNFPPRFSGLQFPNYSSELNVNALELDDSALYLCASSYYGGQGGNEQFFGPGTRLTVL.

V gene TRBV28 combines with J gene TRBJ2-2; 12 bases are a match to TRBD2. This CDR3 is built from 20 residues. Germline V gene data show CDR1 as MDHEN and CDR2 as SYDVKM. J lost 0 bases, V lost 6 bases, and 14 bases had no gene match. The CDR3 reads CASRRGTSGPQNANTGELFF. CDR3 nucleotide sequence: TGTGCCAGCAGGCGGGGGACTAGCGGGCCTCAAAATGCGAACACCGGGGAGCTGTTTTTT.

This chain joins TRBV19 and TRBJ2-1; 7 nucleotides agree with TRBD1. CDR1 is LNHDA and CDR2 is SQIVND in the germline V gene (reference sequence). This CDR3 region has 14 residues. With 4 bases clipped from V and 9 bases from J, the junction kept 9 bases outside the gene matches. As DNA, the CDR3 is TGTGCCAGTAGTAAGGCGACAGGGTTAGTTGAGCAGTTCTTC. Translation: CASSKATGLVEQFF.

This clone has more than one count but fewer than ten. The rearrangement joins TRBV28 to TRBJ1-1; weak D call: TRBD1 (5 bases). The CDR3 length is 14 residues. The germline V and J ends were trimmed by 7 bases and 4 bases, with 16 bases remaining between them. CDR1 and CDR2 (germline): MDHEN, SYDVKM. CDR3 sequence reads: CASIHSGGGTEAFF. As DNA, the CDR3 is TGTGCCAGCATACATTCGGGGGGGGGCACTGAAGCTTTCTTT.

CDR3 residues: CASSVEGQGSGNSPLHF. The CDR3 DNA follows: TGTGCCAGCAGCGTAGAGGGACAGGGTTCTGGGAATTCACCCCTCCACTTT. The V call is TRBV9, the J call TRBJ1-6, with 9 bases fitting TRBD1. Trimming removed 0 bases from V and 7 bases from J; junction bases left unmatched: 8. Germline CDR1 SGDLS, CDR2 YYNGEE. This CDR3 is 17 amino acids long.

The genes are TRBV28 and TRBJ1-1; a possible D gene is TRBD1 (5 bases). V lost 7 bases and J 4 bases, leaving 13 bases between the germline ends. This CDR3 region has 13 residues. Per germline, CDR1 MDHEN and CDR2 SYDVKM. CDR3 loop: CASNRPPGTEAFF. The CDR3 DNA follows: TGTGCCAGCAACAGGCCTCCTGGCACTGAAGCTTTCTTT.

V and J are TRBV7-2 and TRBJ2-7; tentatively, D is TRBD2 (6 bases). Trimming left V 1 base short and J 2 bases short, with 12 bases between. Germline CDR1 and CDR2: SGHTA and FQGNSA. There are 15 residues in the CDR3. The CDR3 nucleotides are TGTGCCAGCAGCTTAGTGCCAGGAGGGGCCTACGAGCAGTACGTC. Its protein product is CASSLVPGGAYEQYV.

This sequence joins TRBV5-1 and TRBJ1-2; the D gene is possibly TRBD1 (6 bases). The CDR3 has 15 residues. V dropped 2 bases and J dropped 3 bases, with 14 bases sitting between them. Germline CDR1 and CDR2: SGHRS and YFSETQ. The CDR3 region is CASSFHSDSHYGYTF. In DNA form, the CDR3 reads TGCGCCAGCAGCTTCCACTCGGACAGTCACTATGGCTACACCTTC.

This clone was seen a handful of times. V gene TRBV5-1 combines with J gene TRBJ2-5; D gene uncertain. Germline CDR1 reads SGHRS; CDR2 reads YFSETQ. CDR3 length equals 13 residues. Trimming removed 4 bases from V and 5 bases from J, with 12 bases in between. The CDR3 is CASSIRLRETQYF. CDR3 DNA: TGCGCCAGCAGCATAAGACTGAGGGAGACCCAGTACTTC. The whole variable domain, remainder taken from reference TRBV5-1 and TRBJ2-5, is KAGVTQTPRYLIKTRGQQVTLSCSPISGHRSVSWYQQTPGQGLQFLFEYFSETQRNKGNFPGRFSGRQFSNSRSEMNVSTLELGDSALYLCASSIRLRETQYFGPGTRLLVL.

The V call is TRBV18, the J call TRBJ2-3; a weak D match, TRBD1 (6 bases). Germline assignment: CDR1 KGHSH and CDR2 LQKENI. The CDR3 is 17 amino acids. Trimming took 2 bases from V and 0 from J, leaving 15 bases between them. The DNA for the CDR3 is TGTGCCAGCTCACCAGGAACAGGGTTGTCTAGCACAGATACGCAGTATTTT. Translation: CASSPGTGLSSTDTQYF.

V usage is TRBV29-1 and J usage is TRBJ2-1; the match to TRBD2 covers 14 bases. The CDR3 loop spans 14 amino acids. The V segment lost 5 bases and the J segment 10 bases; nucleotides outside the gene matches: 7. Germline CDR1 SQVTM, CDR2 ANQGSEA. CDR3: CSVSGLAGVGEQFF. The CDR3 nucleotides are TGCAGCGTTTCGGGACTAGCGGGAGTCGGGGAGCAGTTCTTC.

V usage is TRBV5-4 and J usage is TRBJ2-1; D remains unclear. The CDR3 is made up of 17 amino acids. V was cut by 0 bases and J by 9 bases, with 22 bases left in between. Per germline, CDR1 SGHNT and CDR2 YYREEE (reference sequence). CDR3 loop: CASSLEMLDLLMGEQFF. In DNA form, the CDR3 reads TGTGCCAGCAGCTTGGAAATGCTAGACTTGTTGATGGGTGAGCAGTTCTTC.

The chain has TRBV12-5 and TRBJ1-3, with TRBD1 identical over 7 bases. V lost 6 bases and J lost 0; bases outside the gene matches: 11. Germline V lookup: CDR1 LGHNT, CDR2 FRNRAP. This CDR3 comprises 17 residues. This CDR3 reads CASGQDRPPYSGNTIYF. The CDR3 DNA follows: TGTGCTAGTGGACAGGACAGGCCACCGTACTCTGGAAACACCATATATTTT. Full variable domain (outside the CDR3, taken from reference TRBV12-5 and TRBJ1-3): DARVTQTPRHKVTEMGQEVTMRCQPILGHNTVFWYRQTMMQGLELLAYFRNRAPLDDSGMPKDRFSAEMPDATLATLKIQPSEPRDSAVYFCASGQDRPPYSGNTIYFGEGSWLTVV.

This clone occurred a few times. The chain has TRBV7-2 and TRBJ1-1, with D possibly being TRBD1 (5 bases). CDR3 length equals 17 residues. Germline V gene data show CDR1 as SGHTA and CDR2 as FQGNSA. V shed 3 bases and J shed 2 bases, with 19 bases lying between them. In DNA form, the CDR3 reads TGTGCCAGCAGCTTCTGGGGAGGGGATGCGGGAAACACTGAAGCTTTCTTT. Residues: CASSFWGGDAGNTEAFF.